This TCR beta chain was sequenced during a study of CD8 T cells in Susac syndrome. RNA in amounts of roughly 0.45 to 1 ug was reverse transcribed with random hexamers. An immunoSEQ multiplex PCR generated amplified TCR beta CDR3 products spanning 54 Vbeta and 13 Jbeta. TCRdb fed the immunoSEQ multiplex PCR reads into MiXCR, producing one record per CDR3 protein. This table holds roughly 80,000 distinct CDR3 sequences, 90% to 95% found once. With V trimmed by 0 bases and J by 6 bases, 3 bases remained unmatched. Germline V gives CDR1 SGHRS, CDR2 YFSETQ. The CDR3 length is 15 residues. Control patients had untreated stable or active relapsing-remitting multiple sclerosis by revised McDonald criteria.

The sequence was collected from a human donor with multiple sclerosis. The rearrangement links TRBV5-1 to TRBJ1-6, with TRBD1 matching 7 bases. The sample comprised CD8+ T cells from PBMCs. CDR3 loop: CASSLEAGGNSPLHF. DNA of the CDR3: TGCGCCAGCAGCTTGGAGGCAGGGGGTAATTCACCCCTCCACTTT.